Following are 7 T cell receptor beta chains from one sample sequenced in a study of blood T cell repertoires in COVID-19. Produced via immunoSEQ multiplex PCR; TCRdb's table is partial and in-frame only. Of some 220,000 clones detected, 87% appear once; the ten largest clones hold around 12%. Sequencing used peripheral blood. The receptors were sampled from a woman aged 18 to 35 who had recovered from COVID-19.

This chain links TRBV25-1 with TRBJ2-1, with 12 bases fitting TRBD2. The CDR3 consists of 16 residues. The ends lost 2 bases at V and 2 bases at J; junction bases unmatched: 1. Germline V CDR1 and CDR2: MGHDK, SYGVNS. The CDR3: CASSEGLAGPYNEQFF. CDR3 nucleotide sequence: TGTGCCAGCAGTGAAGGACTAGCGGGACCCTACAATGAGCAGTTCTTC.

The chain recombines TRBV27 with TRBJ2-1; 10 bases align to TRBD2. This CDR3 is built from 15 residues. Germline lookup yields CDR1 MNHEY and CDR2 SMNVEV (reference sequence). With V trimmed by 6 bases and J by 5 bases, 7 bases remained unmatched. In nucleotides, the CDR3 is TGTGCCAGCAGGACCATGGGACTAGCGAACAATGAGCAGTTCTTC. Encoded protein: CASRTMGLANNEQFF.

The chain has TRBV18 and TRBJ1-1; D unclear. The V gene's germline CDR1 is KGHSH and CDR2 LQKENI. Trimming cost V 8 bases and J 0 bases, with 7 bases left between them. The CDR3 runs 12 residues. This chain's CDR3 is CASRSLNTEAFF. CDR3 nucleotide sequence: TGTGCCAGCCGTTCGTTGAACACTGAAGCTTTCTTT.

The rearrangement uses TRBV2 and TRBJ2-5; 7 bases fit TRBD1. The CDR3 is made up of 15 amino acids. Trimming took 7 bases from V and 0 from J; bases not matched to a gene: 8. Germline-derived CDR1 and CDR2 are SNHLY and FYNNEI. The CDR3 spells CASNGPDRHQETQYF. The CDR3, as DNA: TGTGCCAGCAATGGACCGGACAGGCACCAAGAGACCCAGTACTTC.

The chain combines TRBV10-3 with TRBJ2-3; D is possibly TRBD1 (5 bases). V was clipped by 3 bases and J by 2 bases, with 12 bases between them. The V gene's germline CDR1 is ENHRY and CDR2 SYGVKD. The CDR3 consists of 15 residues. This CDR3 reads CAISESPGPTDTQYF. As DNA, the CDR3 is TGTGCCATCAGTGAAAGTCCAGGGCCCACAGATACGCAGTATTTT.

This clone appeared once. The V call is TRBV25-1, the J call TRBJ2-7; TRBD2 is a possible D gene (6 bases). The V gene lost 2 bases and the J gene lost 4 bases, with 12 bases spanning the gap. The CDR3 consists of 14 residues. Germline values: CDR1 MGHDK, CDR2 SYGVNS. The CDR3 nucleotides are TGTGCCAGCAGTGAAGGGGCGGGGCGGTACGAGCAGTACTTC. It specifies CASSEGAGRYEQYF.

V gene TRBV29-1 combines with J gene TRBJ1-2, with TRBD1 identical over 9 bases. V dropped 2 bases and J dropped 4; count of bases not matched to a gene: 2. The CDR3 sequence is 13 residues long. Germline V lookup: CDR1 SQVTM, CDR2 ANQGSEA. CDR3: CSVEWTGVYGYTF. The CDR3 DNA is TGCAGCGTTGAATGGACAGGGGTCTATGGCTACACCTTC.